A single sample is the source of the 29 T cell receptor beta chains below, sequenced in a study of glioma-infiltrating T cells after dendritic cell vaccination. The protocol was immunoSEQ multiplex PCR, while the TCRdb copy is restricted to in-frame clones and leaves out a portion. Seen here are about 30,000 clones, 90% to 95% observed once, and the top ten hold under 2.5%. This sample comprised blood, obtained before dendritic cell vaccination. The source is a human donor with glioblastoma.

This chain joins TRBV6-1 and TRBJ2-7; D is undetermined. CDR1 is MNHNS, CDR2 SASEGT, per germline. With 3 bases removed from V and 3 bases from J, the gap between germline ends came to 9 bases. There are 13 residues in the CDR3. The CDR3 is CASSDYGDYEQYF. The CDR3 region has the DNA TGTGCCAGCAGTGATTACGGAGACTACGAGCAGTACTTC.

This chain joins TRBV7-9 and TRBJ2-3, with a weak D call TRBD1 (5 bases). In germline, CDR1 is SEHNR, CDR2 FQNEAQ (reference sequence). The CDR3 contains 12 residues. Trimming removed 5 bases at V and 8 bases at J, with 11 bases between. The CDR3 sequence: CASSPWGSTQYF. The CDR3 bases are TGTGCCAGCAGCCCATGGGGCAGTACGCAGTATTTT.

This clone appeared once. CDR3 DNA: TGTGCCAGCAGATCCGGACAGGGAAGGCGAGAGACCCAGTACTTC. Translated: CASRSGQGRRETQYF. V gene TRBV5-8 combines with J gene TRBJ2-5; 8 bases fit TRBD1. The V gene end was trimmed by 5 bases and the J gene end by 4 bases; junction bases not matched to a gene: 10. The CDR3 runs 15 residues. CDR1 and CDR2 (germline): SGHTS, YDEGEE.

The gene calls are TRBV18 and TRBJ1-5, with D perhaps matching TRBD1 (5 bases). The germline V gene encodes CDR1 KGHSH and CDR2 LQKENI. The CDR3 sequence is 15 residues long. Trimming took off 6 bases at V and 2 bases at J, with 14 bases between the two ends. The CDR3 sequence is CASSLGGAGNQPQHF. The CDR3 bases are TGTGCCAGCTCGCTAGGAGGGGCAGGCAATCAGCCCCAGCATTTT.

The chain links TRBV21-1 to TRBJ2-2; the table's D call of TRBD1 was not tested on the DNA. TRBV21-1 counts as a pseudogene. The CDR3 loop spans 16 amino acids. The CDR3 sequence is CASSPGQGSNTGELFF. The CDR3 nucleotides are TGTGCCAGCAGTCCAGGACAGGGAAGCAACACCGGGGAGCTGTTTTTT.

This rearrangement joins TRBV2 to TRBJ2-7; the match to TRBD2 covers 11 bases. Germline V lookup: CDR1 SNHLY, CDR2 FYNNEI. The junction had 8 bases not matched to a gene; V was cut back by 5 bases and J by 5 bases. The CDR3 sequence is 15 residues long. In nucleotides, the CDR3 is TGTGCCAGCAGTAAGCTAGCGGGGGGCGGAAACGAGCAGTACTTC. Residues: CASSKLAGGGNEQYF.

CDR3 sequence (DNA): TGTGCCAGCAGCTTAGAGGGACAGGGGTTGTTTTTT. Encoded protein: CASSLEGQGLFF. The chain combines TRBV7-6 with TRBJ2-2, with 10 nucleotides matching TRBD1. V dropped 1 base and J dropped 15; count of bases not matched to a gene: 2. CDR3 length equals 12 residues. CDR1 and CDR2 (germline): SGHVS, FNYEAQ.

The V call is TRBV18, the J call TRBJ1-2, with no clear D. This CDR3 comprises 15 residues. Deletions cut 5 bases from V and 1 base from J, with 14 bases between. Looked up from germline, CDR1 is KGHSH and CDR2 is LQKENI. This CDR3 is CASSSRESNNYGYTF. The CDR3 DNA reads as TGTGCCAGCTCATCCCGAGAGTCTAATAACTATGGCTACACCTTC.

This clone appeared a single time. CDR3 coding DNA: TGTGCCAGCAGCTTTAGCTATGGCTACACCTTC. Protein product: CASSFSYGYTF. The chain combines TRBV5-6 with TRBJ1-2; D gene uncertain. Trimming shortened V by 2 bases and J by 4 bases, and 3 bases separated the two germline ends. The CDR3 sequence is 11 residues long. CDR1 is SGHDT and CDR2 is YYEEEE in the germline V gene.

The chain combines TRBV7-9 with TRBJ2-7; 11 nucleotides align to TRBD1. V lost 5 bases to trimming and J lost 1 base; unmatched junction nucleotides: 1. The CDR3 extends over 14 amino acids. Germline CDR1 is SEHNR and CDR2 is FQNEAQ (reference sequence). The CDR3 is CASSGQGASYEQYF. CDR3 nucleotide sequence: TGTGCCAGCAGCGGACAGGGGGCTTCCTACGAGCAGTACTTC.

The genes are TRBV7-6 and TRBJ2-3; perhaps TRBD2 as D (7 bases). The CDR3 runs to 15 residues. CDR1 SGHVS and CDR2 FNYEAQ come from the germline V gene. V lost 0 bases and J lost 4, with 11 bases in between. CDR3 DNA: TGTGCCAGCAGCTTAGCGGGGGGGCAGGCAGATACGCAGTATTTT. Residues: CASSLAGGQADTQYF.

J is TRBJ1-1 and V is TRBV27; 7 nucleotides agree with TRBD1. The CDR3 contains 13 residues. After removal of 5 bases from V and 12 bases from J, the junction contained 12 bases not matched to a gene. Germline V gene lookup returns CDR1 MNHEY and CDR2 SMNVEV (reference sequence). CDR3 sequence: CASSPYSTGKTFF. The CDR3, as DNA: TGTGCCAGCAGTCCTTACTCGACAGGGAAGACTTTCTTT.

The table lists this clone with a count of one. The rearrangement joins TRBV7-9 to TRBJ1-5; TRBD1 matches at 9 bases. The CDR3 spans 14 residues. Unmatched junction bases numbered 5, after V lost 5 bases and J lost 6 bases. Germline CDR1 and CDR2: SEHNR and FQNEAQ (reference sequence). The CDR3 sequence is CASSTNRGRQPQHF. The CDR3 DNA is TGTGCCAGCAGCACAAACAGGGGGCGTCAGCCCCAGCATTTT.

The chain employs TRBV10-1 and TRBJ2-7, with D uncertain. This CDR3 spans 15 amino acids. V was shortened by 2 bases and J by 5 bases, with 16 bases between the two germline ends. Germline CDR1 and CDR2: WNHNN and SYGVQD (reference sequence). The CDR3 DNA reads TGCGCCAGCAGTGAGATCCTGGGCCGCCGTAACGAGCAGTACTTC. Amino acid sequence: CASSEILGRRNEQYF.

CDR3 protein: CASSQVTIYF. The CDR3 DNA reads TGTGCCAGCAGCCAGGTCACCATATATTTT. The rearrangement joins TRBV6-6 to TRBJ1-3; unclear D gene. The length of the CDR3 is 10 residues. Per germline, CDR1 MNHNY and CDR2 SVGAGI (reference sequence). V lost 6 bases and J lost 9, with 6 bases in between.

This rearrangement joins TRBV5-1 to TRBJ2-7, with 10 nucleotides matching TRBD1. This CDR3 has 15 residues. Per the germline V gene, CDR1 is SGHRS and CDR2 is YFSETQ. V trimming: 4 bases; J trimming: 5 bases; junction bases outside the gene matches: 9. CDR3 DNA: TGCGCCAGCAGCGACGGGACAGGGGTGTCAAACGAGCAGTACTTC. Translated: CASSDGTGVSNEQYF.

The rearrangement links TRBV18 to TRBJ1-1; 7 nucleotides agree with TRBD1. The CDR3 covers 15 residues. V gave up 2 bases and J gave up 4 bases; unmatched junction bases: 7. Germline V gives CDR1 KGHSH, CDR2 LQKENI. This chain's CDR3 is CASSPITGAGTEAFF. CDR3 DNA: TGTGCCAGCTCACCAATCACAGGGGCGGGCACTGAAGCTTTCTTT.

V usage is TRBV12-5 and J usage is TRBJ2-5; the D gene is possibly TRBD1 (6 bases). Germline CDR1 is LGHNT and CDR2 is FRNRAP. V was shortened by 5 bases and J by 5 bases, with 9 bases between the two germline ends. The CDR3 is 12 residues long. CDR3 residues: CASGGGGETQYF. The CDR3 DNA sequence: TGTGCTAGTGGTGGGGGCGGGGAGACCCAGTACTTC. Looking up the rest from reference TRBV12-5 and TRBJ2-5 gives the full variable domain: DARVTQTPRHKVTEMGQEVTMRCQPILGHNTVFWYRQTMMQGLELLAYFRNRAPLDDSGMPKDRFSAEMPDATLATLKIQPSEPRDSAVYFCASGGGGETQYFGPGTRLLVL.

The chain links TRBV25-1 to TRBJ2-3; 7 nucleotides match TRBD1. The CDR3 runs to 14 residues. V shed 4 bases and J 4 bases; nucleotides not matched to a gene: 5. Germline assignment: CDR1 MGHDK and CDR2 SYGVNS. CDR3 sequence: CASSGYRGADTQYF. CDR3 coding DNA: TGTGCCAGCAGTGGATACAGGGGCGCAGATACGCAGTATTTT.

This clone is a singleton in its sample. The chain carries TRBV27 and TRBJ2-1; TRBD2 agrees at 12 bases. Germline assignment: CDR1 MNHEY and CDR2 SMNVEV (reference sequence). Trimming at V came to 6 bases and at J to 5 bases, leaving 5 bases not matched to a gene. The CDR3 runs to 15 residues. The CDR3 DNA reads TGTGCCAGCAGGCCGACTAGCGGGGGACACAATGAGCAGTTCTTC. It translates to CASRPTSGGHNEQFF.

The chain carries TRBV9 and TRBJ2-1; 8 nucleotides line up with TRBD2. After removal of 3 bases from V and 0 bases from J, the junction contained 5 bases not matched to a gene. From germline, CDR1 is SGDLS and CDR2 YYNGEE. There are 16 residues in the CDR3. CDR3 in amino acids: CASSGGGTSSYNEQFF. In DNA, the CDR3 is TGTGCCAGCAGCGGCGGGGGGACGAGCTCCTACAATGAGCAGTTCTTC.

The chain has TRBV29-1 and TRBJ2-1, with a weak D call TRBD1 (5 bases). The CDR3 covers 17 residues. Germline CDR1 and CDR2: SQVTM and ANQGSEA. Trimming removed 2 bases from V and 4 bases from J, with 21 bases in between. Here the CDR3 DNA reads TGCAGCGTTGAAAAGCTTCCTCGGACATTGCAATACAATGAGCAGTTCTTC. Translating it yields CSVEKLPRTLQYNEQFF.

This chain links TRBV4-1 with TRBJ1-5, with D possibly TRBD1 on 5 matching bases. The V gene lost 0 bases and the J gene lost 5 bases, with 17 bases spanning the gap. Germline V CDR1 and CDR2: MGHRA, YSYEKL. The CDR3 loop spans 17 amino acids. CDR3 nucleotides: TGCGCCAGCAGCCAAGATTTATACCGACAGCTTCATCAGCCCCAGCATTTT. Its protein product is CASSQDLYRQLHQPQHF.

The CDR3, as DNA: TGTGCCAGCAGTAAGACAGGAGTGGACTATGGCTACACCTTC. Its protein product is CASSKTGVDYGYTF. V and J are TRBV6-6 and TRBJ1-2; TRBD1 might be the D (6 bases). Germline loops: CDR1 MNHNY, CDR2 SVGAGI (reference sequence). This CDR3 is 14 amino acids long. Trimming cost V 5 bases and J 3 bases, with 13 bases left between them.

The chain links TRBV15 to TRBJ1-3; D is ambiguous. V lost 1 base to trimming and J lost 8 bases, with 9 bases between them. This CDR3 is 13 amino acids long. The V gene's germline CDR1 is LNHNV and CDR2 YYDKDF (reference sequence). CDR3 region: CATSRGIGYTIYF. As DNA, the CDR3 is TGTGCCACCAGCAGAGGTATCGGGTACACCATATATTTT. Based on the CDR3 plus reference TRBV15 and TRBJ1-3, the full variable domain is DAMVIQNPRYQVTQFGKPVTLSCSQTLNHNVMYWYQQKSSQAPKLLFHYYDKDFNNEADTPDNFQSRRPNTSFCFLDIRSPGLGDTAMYLCATSRGIGYTIYFGEGSWLTVV.

The rearrangement links TRBV6-1 to TRBJ1-2; unclear D gene. CDR1 is MNHNS, CDR2 SASEGT, per germline. CDR3 length: 15 amino acids. V lost 7 bases and J 2 bases, leaving 17 bases between the germline ends. The CDR3 DNA reads TGTGCCAGCAAAGATGGCGGGAAAGGAAACTATGGCTACACCTTC. Translating it yields CASKDGGKGNYGYTF.

Turning to this clone: This same CDR3 is encoded by further DNA sequences in the sample. The rearrangement uses TRBV6-5 and TRBJ1-6, with 7 bases aligning to TRBD1. J was trimmed by 7 bases and V by 5 bases; bases with no gene match: 5. From germline, CDR1 is MNHEY and CDR2 SVGAGI. The CDR3 is 14 residues long. This CDR3 is CASSRDRTNSPLHF. For the CDR3, the DNA is TGTGCCAGCAGTCGGGACAGAACAAATTCACCCCTCCACTTT.

CDR3 DNA: TGTGCCAGCAGCCCCCGGGACAGGGGGCTAGGAAACACCATATATTTT. Translating it yields CASSPRDRGLGNTIYF. The rearrangement links TRBV7-8 to TRBJ1-3; the match to TRBD1 covers 12 bases. V trimming: 5 bases; J trimming: 4 bases; junction bases outside the gene matches: 6. The CDR3 extends over 16 amino acids. Germline V CDR1 and CDR2: SGHVS, FQNEAQ. Full variable domain (missing parts from reference TRBV7-8 and TRBJ1-3): GAGVSQSPRYKVAKRGQDVALRCDPISGHVSLFWYQQALGQGPEFLTYFQNEAQLDKSGLPSDRFFAERPEGSVSTLKIQRTQQEDSAVYLCASSPRDRGLGNTIYFGEGSWLTVV.

The genes are TRBV5-1 and TRBJ1-1, with D maybe TRBD1 (5 bases). CDR1 SGHRS and CDR2 YFSETQ come from the germline V gene. The CDR3 is made up of 15 amino acids. The germline V and J ends were trimmed by 1 base and 1 base, with 11 bases remaining between them. In DNA, the CDR3 is TGCGCCAGCAGCTTGCAGGGTGCCCCGAACACTGAAGCTTTCTTT. Protein sequence: CASSLQGAPNTEAFF.